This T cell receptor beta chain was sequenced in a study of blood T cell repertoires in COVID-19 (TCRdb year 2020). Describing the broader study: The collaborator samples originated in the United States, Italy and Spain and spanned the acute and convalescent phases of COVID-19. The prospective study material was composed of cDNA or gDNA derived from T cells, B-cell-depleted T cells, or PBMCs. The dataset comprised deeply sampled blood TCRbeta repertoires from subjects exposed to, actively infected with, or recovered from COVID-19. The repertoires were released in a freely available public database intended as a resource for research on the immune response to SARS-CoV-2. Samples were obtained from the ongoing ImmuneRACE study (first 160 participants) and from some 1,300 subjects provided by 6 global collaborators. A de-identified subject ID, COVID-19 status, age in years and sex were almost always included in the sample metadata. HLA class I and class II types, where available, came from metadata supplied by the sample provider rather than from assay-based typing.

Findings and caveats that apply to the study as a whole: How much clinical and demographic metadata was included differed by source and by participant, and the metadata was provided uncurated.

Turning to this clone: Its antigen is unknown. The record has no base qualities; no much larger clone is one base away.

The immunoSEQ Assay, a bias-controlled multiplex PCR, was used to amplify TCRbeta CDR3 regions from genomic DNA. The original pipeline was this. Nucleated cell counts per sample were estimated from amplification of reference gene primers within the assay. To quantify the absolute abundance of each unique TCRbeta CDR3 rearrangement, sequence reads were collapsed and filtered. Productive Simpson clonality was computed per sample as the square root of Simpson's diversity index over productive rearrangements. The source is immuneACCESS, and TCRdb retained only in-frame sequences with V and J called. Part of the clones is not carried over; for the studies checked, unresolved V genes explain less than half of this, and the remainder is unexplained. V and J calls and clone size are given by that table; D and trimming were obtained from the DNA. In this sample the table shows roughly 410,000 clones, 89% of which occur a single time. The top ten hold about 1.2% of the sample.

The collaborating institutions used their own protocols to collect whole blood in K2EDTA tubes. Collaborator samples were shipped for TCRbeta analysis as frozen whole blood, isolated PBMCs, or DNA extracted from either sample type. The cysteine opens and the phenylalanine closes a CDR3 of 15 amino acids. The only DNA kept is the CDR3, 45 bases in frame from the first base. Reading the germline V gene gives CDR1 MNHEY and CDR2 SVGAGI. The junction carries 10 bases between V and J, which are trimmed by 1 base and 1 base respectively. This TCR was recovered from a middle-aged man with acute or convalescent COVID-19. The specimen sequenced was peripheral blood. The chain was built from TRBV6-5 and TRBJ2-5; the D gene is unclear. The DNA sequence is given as TGTGCCAGCAGTTACTTGGGCACCCCCCAAGAGACCCAGTACTTC. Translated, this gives CASSYLGTPQETQYF.